The subject of this entry is one TCR beta chain. Its antigen is unidentified. Mismatch with germline at one junction end may stem from a read error. The CDR3 spans 14 residues. CDR1 SGDLS and CDR2 YYNGEE come from the germline V gene. This entry is derived from a study of cytotoxic CD8 clonotypes in ibrutinib-treated CLL. Whole-study context: Response sampling took place at median 12 months of treatment, range 6 to 36. The study, taken as a whole, reports: Contraction or stability on treatment was seen for public clonotypes, which were uncommon. Clonality went higher at ibrutinib response and then dropped back toward baseline at progression.

With sequencing, the targeted depth ranged from 1 in 200,000 to 1 in 1 million T cells. Assay used: immunoSEQ multiplex PCR; TCRdb lists only in-frame clones, some missing. The sample lists roughly 180,000 clones, under 90% occurring once. This TCR was sampled from a human donor with chronic lymphocytic leukemia. Sequences were derived from PBMCs, sampled after 24 months of ibrutinib treatment. The V call is TRBV9, the J call TRBJ1-1; 7 bases are shared with TRBD1. The DNA for the CDR3 is TGTGCCAGCAGCCGAACCGGGACAGACCCACCTCCTCTTTTT. It specifies CASSRTGTDPPPLF.